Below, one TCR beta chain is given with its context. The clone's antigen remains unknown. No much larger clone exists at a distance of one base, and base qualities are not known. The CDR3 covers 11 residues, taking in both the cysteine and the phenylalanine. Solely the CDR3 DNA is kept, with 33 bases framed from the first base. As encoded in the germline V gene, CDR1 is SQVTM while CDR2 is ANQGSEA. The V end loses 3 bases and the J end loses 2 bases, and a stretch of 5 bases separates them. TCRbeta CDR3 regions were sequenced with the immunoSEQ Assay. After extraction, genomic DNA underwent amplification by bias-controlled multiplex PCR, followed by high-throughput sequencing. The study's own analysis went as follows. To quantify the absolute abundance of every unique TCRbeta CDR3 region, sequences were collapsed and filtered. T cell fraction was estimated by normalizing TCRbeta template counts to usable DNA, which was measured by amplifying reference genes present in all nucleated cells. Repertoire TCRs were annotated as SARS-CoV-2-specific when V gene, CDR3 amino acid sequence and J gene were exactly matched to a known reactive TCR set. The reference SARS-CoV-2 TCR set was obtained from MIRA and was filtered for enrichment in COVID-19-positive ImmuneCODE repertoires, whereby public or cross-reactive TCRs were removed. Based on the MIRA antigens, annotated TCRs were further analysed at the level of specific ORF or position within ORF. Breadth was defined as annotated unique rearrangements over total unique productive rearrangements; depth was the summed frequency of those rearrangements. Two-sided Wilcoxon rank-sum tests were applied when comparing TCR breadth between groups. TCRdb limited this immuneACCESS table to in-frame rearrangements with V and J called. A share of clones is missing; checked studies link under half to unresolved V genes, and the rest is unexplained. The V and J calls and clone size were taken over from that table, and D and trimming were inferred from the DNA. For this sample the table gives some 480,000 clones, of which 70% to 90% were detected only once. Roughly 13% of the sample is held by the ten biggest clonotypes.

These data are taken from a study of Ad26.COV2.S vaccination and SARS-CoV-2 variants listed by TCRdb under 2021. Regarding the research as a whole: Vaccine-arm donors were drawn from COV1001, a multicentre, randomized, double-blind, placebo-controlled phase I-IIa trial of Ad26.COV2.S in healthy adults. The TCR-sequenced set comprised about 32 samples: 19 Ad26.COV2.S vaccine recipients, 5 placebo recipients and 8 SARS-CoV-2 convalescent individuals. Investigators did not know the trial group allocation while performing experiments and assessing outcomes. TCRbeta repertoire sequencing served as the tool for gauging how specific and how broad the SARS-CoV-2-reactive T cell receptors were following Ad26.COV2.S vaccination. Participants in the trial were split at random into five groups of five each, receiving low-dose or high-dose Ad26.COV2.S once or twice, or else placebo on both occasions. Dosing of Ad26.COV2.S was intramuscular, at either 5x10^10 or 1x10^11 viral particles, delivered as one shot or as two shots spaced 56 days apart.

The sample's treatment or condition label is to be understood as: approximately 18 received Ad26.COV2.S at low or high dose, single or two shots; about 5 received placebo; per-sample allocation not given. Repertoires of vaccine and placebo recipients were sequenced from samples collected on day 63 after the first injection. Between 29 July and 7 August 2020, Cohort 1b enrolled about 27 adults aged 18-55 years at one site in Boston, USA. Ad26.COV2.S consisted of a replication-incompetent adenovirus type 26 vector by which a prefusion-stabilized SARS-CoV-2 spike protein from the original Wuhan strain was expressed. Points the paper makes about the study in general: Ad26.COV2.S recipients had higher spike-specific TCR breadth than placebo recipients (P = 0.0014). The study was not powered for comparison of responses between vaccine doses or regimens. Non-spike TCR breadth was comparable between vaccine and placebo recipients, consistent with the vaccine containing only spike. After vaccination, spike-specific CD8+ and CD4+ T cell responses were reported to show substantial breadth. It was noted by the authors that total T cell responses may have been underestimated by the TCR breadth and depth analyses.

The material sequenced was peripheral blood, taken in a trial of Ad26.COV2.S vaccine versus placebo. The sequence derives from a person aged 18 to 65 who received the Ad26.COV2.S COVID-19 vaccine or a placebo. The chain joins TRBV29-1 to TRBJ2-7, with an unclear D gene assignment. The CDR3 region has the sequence CSVDTAYEQYF. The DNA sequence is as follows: TGCAGCGTTGACACCGCCTACGAGCAGTACTTC.